Each of the 10 T cell receptor beta chains below was sequenced from the same sample in a study of blood T cell repertoires in COVID-19. Profiling relied on immunoSEQ multiplex PCR, and the TCRdb table lists in-frame clones only, not all of them. Seen here are about 270,000 clones, around 90% observed once, and the top ten hold approximately 3%. Sequenced: PBMCs or T cells enriched from blood (not recorded which). The receptors shown here come from a man in his forties who had been exposed to COVID-19.

The rearrangement joins TRBV28 to TRBJ1-1; 10 bases are shared with TRBD1. J lost 7 bases, V lost 6 bases, and 8 bases had no gene match. Germline V gene data show CDR1 as MDHEN and CDR2 as SYDVKM. The length of the CDR3 is 14 residues. CDR3 sequence reads: CASSPRQGASEAFF. The DNA for the CDR3 is TGTGCCAGCAGCCCCAGACAGGGGGCAAGTGAAGCTTTCTTT.

This sequence joins TRBV5-4 and TRBJ2-3; 14 positions match TRBD2. The CDR3 is 19 residues long. After removal of 1 base from V and 0 bases from J, the junction contained 7 bases not matched to a gene. Germline-derived CDR1 and CDR2 are SGHNT and YYREEE (reference sequence). CDR3 coding DNA: TGTGCCAGCAGCTTGCCGACTAGCGGGAGGGCCGTTAGCACAGATACGCAGTATTTT. It codes for CASSLPTSGRAVSTDTQYF. The complete variable domain, with remaining parts taken from reference TRBV5-4 and TRBJ2-3, reads ETGVTQSPTHLIKTRGQQVTLRCSSQSGHNTVSWYQQALGQGPQFIFQYYREEENGRGNFPPRFSGLQFPNYSSELNVNALELDDSALYLCASSLPTSGRAVSTDTQYFGPGTRLTVL.

V is TRBV19 and J is TRBJ1-5; 9 nucleotides match TRBD1. J lost 1 base, V lost 4 bases, and 8 bases had no gene match. Germline lookup yields CDR1 LNHDA and CDR2 SQIVND (reference sequence). This CDR3 has 17 amino acids. CDR3 nucleotide sequence: TGTGCCAGTAGTACCGGGTGGACAGGGGAAAGCAATCAGCCCCAGCATTTT. It codes for CASSTGWTGESNQPQHF.

The sample holds one count of this clone. The rearrangement joins TRBV5-4 to TRBJ2-5; 13 bases line up with TRBD2. V was clipped by 4 bases and J by 5 bases; unmatched bases: 8. The germline gives CDR1 SGHNT, CDR2 YYREEE (reference sequence). This CDR3 has 16 amino acids. DNA of the CDR3: TGTGCCAGCAGCCTCCGGACTAGCGGGAGTGGCGAGACCCAGTACTTC. It specifies CASSLRTSGSGETQYF. Combining the CDR3 with reference TRBV5-4 and TRBJ2-5 gives the whole variable domain ETGVTQSPTHLIKTRGQQVTLRCSSQSGHNTVSWYQQALGQGPQFIFQYYREEENGRGNFPPRFSGLQFPNYSSELNVNALELDDSALYLCASSLRTSGSGETQYFGPGTRLLVL.

The chain joins TRBV28 to TRBJ1-2; 12 bases fit TRBD1. The J segment lost 8 bases and the V segment lost 4 bases, leaving 8 bases of the junction unmatched. This CDR3 is 15 amino acids long. Looked up from germline, CDR1 is MDHEN and CDR2 is SYDVKM. The chain's CDR3 is CASSSWGQGAEGYTF. CDR3 nucleotide sequence: TGTGCCAGCAGTTCATGGGGACAGGGGGCAGAAGGCTACACCTTC.

The DNA for the CDR3 is TGTGCCAGTGCTCCCGGGACAGGCCAATATAGCAATCAGCCCCAGCATTTT. Translation gives CASAPGTGQYSNQPQHF. The chain employs TRBV19 and TRBJ1-5; 8 bases line up with TRBD1. The CDR3 has 17 residues. Germline CDR1 and CDR2: LNHDA and SQIVND (reference sequence). J lost 0 bases, V lost 8 bases, and 12 bases had no gene match.

The CDR3 region is CASSLNRDGGWGGAEAFF. CDR3 sequence (DNA): TGTGCCAGCAGTTTAAACCGGGACGGAGGTTGGGGGGGTGCTGAAGCTTTCTTT. The J gene is TRBJ1-1, the V gene TRBV27; TRBD1 might be the D (5 bases). V lost 2 bases, J lost 6 bases, and 25 bases lay in between. Germline values: CDR1 MNHEY, CDR2 SMNVEV (reference sequence). The CDR3 is 18 residues long.

The chain has TRBV28 and TRBJ1-1, with D maybe TRBD1 (6 bases). The ends were cut back, 3 bases at V and 3 bases at J, with 14 bases in the middle. Germline CDR1 is MDHEN and CDR2 is SYDVKM. The CDR3 is 15 amino acids. CDR3 DNA: TGTGCCAGCAGTTTCACAGGGAGAGTGGACACTGAAGCTTTCTTT. Its translation is CASSFTGRVDTEAFF.

The gene calls are TRBV5-1 and TRBJ2-1, with 9 bases aligning to TRBD2. Trimming took 4 bases from V and 4 from J; bases not matched to a gene: 12. The CDR3 sequence is 17 residues long. Looked up from germline, CDR1 is SGHRS and CDR2 is YFSETQ. DNA of the CDR3: TGCGCCAGCAGCCCCGGGACTAGCCACCACCCTTACAATGAGCAGTTCTTC. Protein product: CASSPGTSHHPYNEQFF.

The rearrangement uses TRBV10-2 and TRBJ2-7; D not resolved. CDR1 and CDR2 from the germline V gene are WSHSY and SAAADI. The CDR3 contains 9 residues. Trimming cost V 8 bases and J 3 bases, with 2 bases left between them. The CDR3 DNA reads as TGCGCCAGCCTCTACGAGCAGTACTTC. This translates into CASLYEQYF.